This paragraph covers one T cell receptor beta chain sequence. Its antigen is not known. Primers included in the PCR were 60 Vbeta and 13 Jbeta primers. Assay: immunoSEQ multiplex PCR; the TCRdb copy retains only in-frame clones and omits some. The sample lists 200,000 to 250,000 clones, 60% to 80% seen once, with 2.5% to 3.5% in the top ten. The sample belongs to a study of cytomegalovirus exposure and HLA in healthy donors. Findings and limits, study-wide: CMV serostatus was the only immune exposure information that was available. Reportedly, HLA-A and HLA-B alleles of most subjects were accurately predicted from TCR beta. Indistinguishability led to the exclusion of some V segments, TRBV6-2 and TRBV6-3 included. Many donors shared some public TCRs, even though most TCR sequences were rare.

Germline-derived CDR1 and CDR2 are GTSNPN and SVGIG (reference sequence). The CDR3 runs 14 residues. Sequencing input: PBMCs. This sequence originates from a woman aged 30 to 39 in good health and CMV-seronegative. The chain employs TRBV30 and TRBJ2-5, with 9 nucleotides matching TRBD2. The DNA end is a closer match to TRBJ2-7, so the J assignment may be wrong. The CDR3 coding sequence is TGTGCCTGGGCTAGGGCTAGCGGGGCCTACGAGCAGTACTTC. Translation gives CAWARASGAYEQYF.